Ten or more counts support the clone carrying this T cell receptor beta chain. Its antigen is not identified. Each CDR3 protein gets one entry after TCRdb re-called the RT-PCR reads with MiXCR. The sample records about 700,000 distinct CDR3 sequences, 13% to 15% being singletons. The data are from a study of response to subunit inactivated influenza vaccine. Trimming stripped 3 bases from V and 4 bases from J, with 7 bases between. The germline CDR1 and CDR2 sequences are LNHDA and SQIVND (reference sequence). The CDR3 covers 13 residues. Study-wide findings and caveats: It was suggested by the authors that few new T cells are recruited by each seasonal influenza vaccination.

Sequences were derived from PBMCs from blood, sampled 14 to 15 days before vaccination. V and J are TRBV19 and TRBJ2-1; D uncertain. This clonotype was obtained from a man aged 45-65 years who received an inactivated influenza vaccine. CDR3 nucleotide sequence: TGTGCCAGTAGTATGGACGGATACAATGAGCAGTTCTTC. Encoded protein: CASSMDGYNEQFF. The variable domain in full, with the rest retrieved from reference TRBV19 and TRBJ2-1, is DGGITQSPKYLFRKEGQNVTLSCEQNLNHDAMYWYRQDPGQGLRLIYYSQIVNDFQKGDIAEGYSVSREKKESFPLTVTSAQKNPTAFYLCASSMDGYNEQFFGPGTRLTVL.